This T cell receptor (beta chain) originates from a study of cytomegalovirus exposure and HLA in healthy donors. CDR3 size: 13 residues. Trimming left V 9 bases short and J 2 bases short, with 13 bases between. Germline V CDR1 and CDR2: SNHLY, FYNNEI. The study's findings and limits: Of the V segments, some could not be distinguished, including TRBV6-2 and TRBV6-3, and were excluded.

In the PCR, 60 Vbeta and 13 Jbeta primers were used. Clones were read by immunoSEQ multiplex PCR, and TCRdb kept only the in-frame ones, dropping some. Among some 170,000 clones listed, about four fifths were seen once. To note about this clone: Its antigen is undetermined.

The sequence derives from a young woman in good health and CMV-seropositive. Sequencing used PBMCs. This rearrangement joins TRBV2 to TRBJ1-1; D is possibly TRBD1 (5 bases). Written as DNA, the CDR3 is TGTGCCAGTGGTCGACAGCCAAACACTGAAGCTTTCTTT. Its translation is CASGRQPNTEAFF.